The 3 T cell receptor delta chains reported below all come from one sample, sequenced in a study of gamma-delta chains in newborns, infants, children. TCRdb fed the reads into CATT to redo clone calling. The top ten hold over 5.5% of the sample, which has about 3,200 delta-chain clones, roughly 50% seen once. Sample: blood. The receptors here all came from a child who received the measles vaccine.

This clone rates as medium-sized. The CDR3 nucleotides read TGTGCTCTTGGGGAACCCCCGTGGGGCGGGGGATACACCGATAAACTCATCTTT. It encodes CALGEPPWGGGYTDKLIF. This chain connects TRDV1 to TRDJ1; TRDD3 matches 7 bases. The CDR3 consists of 18 residues. The trim removed 1 base at V and 0 bases at J, leaving 11 bases unmatched. The germline V gene encodes CDR1 TSWWSYY and CDR2 QGS.

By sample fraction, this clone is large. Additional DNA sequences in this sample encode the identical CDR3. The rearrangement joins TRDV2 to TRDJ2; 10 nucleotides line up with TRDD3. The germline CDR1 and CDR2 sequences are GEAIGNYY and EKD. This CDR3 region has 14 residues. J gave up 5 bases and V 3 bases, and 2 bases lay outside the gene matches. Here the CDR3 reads CACDVLGDTAQLFF. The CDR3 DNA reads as TGTGCCTGTGACGTACTGGGGGATACAGCACAACTCTTCTTT.

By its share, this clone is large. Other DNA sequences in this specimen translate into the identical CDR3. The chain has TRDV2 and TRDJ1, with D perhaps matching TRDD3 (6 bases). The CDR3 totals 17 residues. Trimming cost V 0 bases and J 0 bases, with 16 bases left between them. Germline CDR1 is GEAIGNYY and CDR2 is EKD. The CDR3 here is CACDTVGGPSYTDKLIF. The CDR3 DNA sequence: TGTGCCTGTGACACCGTAGGGGGACCCTCGTACACCGATAAACTCATCTTT.